A selection of T cell receptor beta chains follows, all from one sample in a study of blood T cell repertoires in COVID-19. Sequencing used immunoSEQ multiplex PCR; TCRdb keeps in-frame clones, though not all of them. The data show fewer than 60,000 clones, with about 80% seen just once and over 6% held by the top ten. The sequencing sample was made of peripheral blood. These receptors came from a man between 65 and 79 years old with active COVID-19. Each CDR3 is given with its conserved first and last residue. The order of the fields is clone size, D gene, V gene, J gene, CDR3 protein, CDR3 DNA. The D gene is left open where the match is weak. Where a row states a size, it is once, few, many or the class of an expanded clone; other rows omit it.

size: NA; D: TRBD1; V: TRBV7-9; J: TRBJ2-5; CDR3: CASSRRQGDTQYF; DNA: TGTGCCAGCAGTCGCCGACAGGGTGACACCCAGTACTTC
size: NA; D: TRBD2; V: TRBV18; J: TRBJ2-3; CDR3: CASSPLPLAGSSTDTQYF; DNA: TGTGCCAGCTCACCACTCCCGCTAGCGGGGTCTAGCACAGATACGCAGTATTTT
size: NA; D: TRBD2; V: TRBV30; J: TRBJ2-2; CDR3: CASGTSGFTGELFF; DNA: TGTGCCAGTGGGACTAGCGGATTCACCGGGGAGCTGTTTTTT
size: NA; D: NA; V: TRBV5-1; J: TRBJ1-6; CDR3: CASSLERIGNSPLHF; DNA: TGCGCCAGCAGCTTGGAGCGAATCGGGAATTCACCCCTCCACTTT
size: NA; D: TRBD1; V: TRBV5-4; J: TRBJ2-5; CDR3: CASSGDSYQETQYF; DNA: TGTGCCAGCAGCGGGGACAGCTACCAAGAGACCCAGTACTTC
size: NA; D: NA; V: TRBV30; J: TRBJ2-5; CDR3: CAWREMWVIETQYF; DNA: TGTGCCTGGAGGGAGATGTGGGTAATTGAGACCCAGTACTTC
size: NA; D: NA; V: TRBV4-3; J: TRBJ2-5; CDR3: CASSQFRETQYF; DNA: TGCGCCAGCAGCCAATTTCGAGAGACCCAGTACTTC
size: once; D: NA; V: TRBV5-4; J: TRBJ2-7; CDR3: CASSPGRAGGFSYEQYF; DNA: TGTGCCAGCAGCCCAGGAAGGGCAGGGGGGTTCTCCTACGAGCAGTACTTC
size: few; D: NA; V: TRBV19; J: TRBJ2-7; CDR3: CASSNFYEQYF; DNA: TGTGCCAGTAGTAACTTCTACGAGCAGTACTTC
size: NA; D: TRBD2; V: TRBV5-4; J: TRBJ2-5; CDR3: CASSLESAGGETQYF; DNA: TGTGCCAGCAGCTTGGAATCGGCGGGGGGGGAGACCCAGTACTTC
size: NA; D: NA; V: TRBV4-1; J: TRBJ2-7; CDR3: CASSPRQVQEGYEQYF; DNA: TGCGCCAGCAGCCCTAGACAGGTCCAGGAAGGATACGAGCAGTACTTC
size: NA; D: TRBD1; V: TRBV5-6; J: TRBJ1-2; CDR3: CASSLRQGDGYTF; DNA: TGTGCCAGCAGCTTGCGACAGGGGGATGGCTACACCTTC
size: NA; D: NA; V: TRBV9; J: TRBJ2-2; CDR3: CASSDSGTGELFF; DNA: TGTGCCAGCAGTGATAGCGGCACCGGGGAGCTGTTTTTT
size: NA; D: NA; V: TRBV19; J: TRBJ1-2; CDR3: CASSIDSGSGGYTF; DNA: TGTGCCAGTAGTATAGATAGCGGGTCGGGTGGCTACACCTTC
size: NA; D: NA; V: TRBV2; J: TRBJ2-5; CDR3: CASSPARETQYF; DNA: TGTGCCAGCAGCCCGGCTAGAGAGACCCAGTACTTC
size: NA; D: TRBD1; V: TRBV5-1; J: TRBJ1-2; CDR3: CASSTGTASGYTF; DNA: TGCGCCAGCAGCACCGGGACAGCGTCTGGCTACACCTTC
size: NA; D: TRBD2; V: TRBV4-2; J: TRBJ2-1; CDR3: CASSLTSGGGNEQFF; DNA: TGTGCCAGCAGCCTTACTAGCGGGGGGGGCAATGAGCAGTTCTTC
size: few; D: NA; V: TRBV14; J: TRBJ1-6; CDR3: CASSQNWARNSPLHF; DNA: TGTGCCAGCAGCCAAAATTGGGCCAGGAATTCACCCCTCCACTTT
size: NA; D: TRBD1; V: TRBV28; J: TRBJ1-5; CDR3: CASGRDRDQPQHF; DNA: TGTGCCAGCGGCCGGGACAGGGATCAGCCCCAGCATTTT
size: NA; D: NA; V: TRBV14; J: TRBJ1-4; CDR3: CASSQITGTVPNEKLFF; DNA: TGTGCCAGCAGCCAAATAACAGGGACGGTCCCTAATGAAAAACTGTTTTTT
size: NA; D: NA; V: TRBV4-3; J: TRBJ1-4; CDR3: CASSQDYGATNEKLFF; DNA: TGCGCCAGCAGCCAAGACTACGGGGCAACTAATGAAAAACTGTTTTTT
size: NA; D: NA; V: TRBV18; J: TRBJ2-2; CDR3: CASSPSQGYGELFF; DNA: TGTGCCAGCTCACCCTCACAGGGCTACGGGGAGCTGTTTTTT